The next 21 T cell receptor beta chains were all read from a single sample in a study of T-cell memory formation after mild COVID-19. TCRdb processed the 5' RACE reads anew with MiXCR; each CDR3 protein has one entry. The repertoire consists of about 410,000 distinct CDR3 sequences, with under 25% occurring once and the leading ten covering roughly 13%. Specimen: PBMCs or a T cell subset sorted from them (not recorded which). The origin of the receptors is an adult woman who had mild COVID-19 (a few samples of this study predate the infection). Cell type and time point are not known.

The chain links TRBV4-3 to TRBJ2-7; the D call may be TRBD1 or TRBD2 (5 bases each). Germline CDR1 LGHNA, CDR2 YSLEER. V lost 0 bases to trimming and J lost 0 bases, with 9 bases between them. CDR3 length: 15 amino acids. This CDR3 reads CASSQDREFSYEQYF. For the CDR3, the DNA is TGCGCCAGCAGCCAAGACAGGGAGTTCTCCTACGAGCAGTACTTC.

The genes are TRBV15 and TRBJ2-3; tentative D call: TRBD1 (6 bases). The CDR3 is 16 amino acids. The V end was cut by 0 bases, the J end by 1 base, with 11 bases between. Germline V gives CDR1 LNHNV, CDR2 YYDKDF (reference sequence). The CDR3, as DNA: TGTGCCACCAGCAGAGATGGGGGCGCGGGCACAGATACGCAGTATTTT. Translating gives CATSRDGGAGTDTQYF.

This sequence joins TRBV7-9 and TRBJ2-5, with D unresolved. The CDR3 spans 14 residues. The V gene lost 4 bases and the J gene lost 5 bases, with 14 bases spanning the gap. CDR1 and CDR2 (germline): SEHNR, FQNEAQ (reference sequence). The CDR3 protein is CASSSTGLGETQYF. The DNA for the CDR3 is TGTGCCAGCAGCTCAACCGGTTTAGGGGAGACCCAGTACTTC.

The CDR3: CAWSVHGPGEQYF. CDR3 bases: TGTGCCTGGAGTGTTCACGGGCCGGGGGAGCAGTACTTC. The chain joins TRBV30 to TRBJ2-7, with TRBD2 as a possible D gene (5 bases). The CDR3 spans 13 residues. Per germline, CDR1 GTSNPN and CDR2 SVGIG (reference sequence). The V end lost 0 bases, the J end lost 7 bases, and 13 bases lay between the germline ends.

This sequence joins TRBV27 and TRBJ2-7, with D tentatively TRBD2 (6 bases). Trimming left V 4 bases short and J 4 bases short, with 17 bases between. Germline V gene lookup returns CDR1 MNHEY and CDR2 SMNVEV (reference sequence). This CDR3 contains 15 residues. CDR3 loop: CASSYGGLAKYEQYF. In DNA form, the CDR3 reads TGTGCCAGCAGTTACGGGGGACTCGCGAAGTACGAGCAGTACTTC.

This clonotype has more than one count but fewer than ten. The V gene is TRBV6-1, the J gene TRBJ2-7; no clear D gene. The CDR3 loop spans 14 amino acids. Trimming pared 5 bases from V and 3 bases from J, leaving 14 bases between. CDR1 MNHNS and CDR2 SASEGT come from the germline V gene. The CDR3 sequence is CASSKTLTDYEQYF. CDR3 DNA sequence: TGTGCCAGCAGTAAGACCCTGACGGACTACGAGCAGTACTTC.

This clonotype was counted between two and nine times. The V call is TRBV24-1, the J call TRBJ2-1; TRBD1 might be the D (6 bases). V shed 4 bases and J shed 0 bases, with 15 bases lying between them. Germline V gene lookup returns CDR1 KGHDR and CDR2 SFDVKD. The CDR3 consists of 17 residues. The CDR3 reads CATSDPGHSSSYNEQFF. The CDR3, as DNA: TGTGCCACCAGTGACCCGGGACACTCCAGCTCCTACAATGAGCAGTTCTTC.

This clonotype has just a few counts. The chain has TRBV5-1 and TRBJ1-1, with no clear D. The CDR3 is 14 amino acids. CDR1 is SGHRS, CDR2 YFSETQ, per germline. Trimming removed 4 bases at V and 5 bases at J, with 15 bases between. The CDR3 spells CASSLAGSGTEAFF. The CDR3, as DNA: TGCGCCAGCAGCCTAGCGGGGTCCGGGACTGAAGCTTTCTTT.

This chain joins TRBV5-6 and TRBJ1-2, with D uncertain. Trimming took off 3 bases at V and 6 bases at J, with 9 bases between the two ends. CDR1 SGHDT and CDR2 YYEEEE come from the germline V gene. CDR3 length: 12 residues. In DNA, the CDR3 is TGTGCCAGCAGCTGGTCCGTGAATGGCTACACCTTC. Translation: CASSWSVNGYTF.

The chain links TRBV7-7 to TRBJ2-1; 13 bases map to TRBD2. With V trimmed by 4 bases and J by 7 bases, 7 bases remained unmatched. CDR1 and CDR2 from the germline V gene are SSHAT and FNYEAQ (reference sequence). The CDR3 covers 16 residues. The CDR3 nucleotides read TGTGCCAGCAGCTCCGCCCCGGGACTAGCGGGGAATGAGCAGTTCTTC. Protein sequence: CASSSAPGLAGNEQFF.

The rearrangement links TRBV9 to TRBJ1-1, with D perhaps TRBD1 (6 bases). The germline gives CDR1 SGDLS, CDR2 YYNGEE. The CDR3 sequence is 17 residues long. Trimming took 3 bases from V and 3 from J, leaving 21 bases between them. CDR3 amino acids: CASSATYGGARDTEAFF. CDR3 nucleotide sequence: TGTGCCAGCAGCGCTACCTACGGGGGCGCGAGGGACACTGAAGCTTTCTTT. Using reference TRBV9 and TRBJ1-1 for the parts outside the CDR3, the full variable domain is DSGVTQTPKHLITATGQRVTLRCSPRSGDLSVYWYQQSLDQGLQFLIQYYNGEERAKGNILERFSAQQFPDLHSELNLSSLELGDSALYFCASSATYGGARDTEAFFGQGTRLTVV.

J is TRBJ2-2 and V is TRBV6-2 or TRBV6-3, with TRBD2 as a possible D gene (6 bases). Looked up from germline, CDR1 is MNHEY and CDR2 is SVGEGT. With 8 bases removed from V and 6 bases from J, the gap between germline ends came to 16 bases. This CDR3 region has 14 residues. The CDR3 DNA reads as TGTGCCAGCCAAGGGACTGTTAAGGCCGGGGAGCTGTTTTTT. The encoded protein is CASQGTVKAGELFF.

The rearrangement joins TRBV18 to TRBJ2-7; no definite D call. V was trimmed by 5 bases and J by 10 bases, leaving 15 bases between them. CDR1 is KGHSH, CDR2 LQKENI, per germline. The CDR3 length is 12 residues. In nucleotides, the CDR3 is TGTGCCAGCTCAACCCGGACCGCCGAACAGTACTTC. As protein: CASSTRTAEQYF.

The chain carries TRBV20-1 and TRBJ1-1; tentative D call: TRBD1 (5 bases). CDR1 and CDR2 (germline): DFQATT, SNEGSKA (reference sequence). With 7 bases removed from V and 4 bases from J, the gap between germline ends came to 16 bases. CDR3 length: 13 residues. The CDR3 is CSVKEGILTEAFF. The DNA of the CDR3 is TGCAGTGTTAAGGAGGGGATTCTCACTGAAGCTTTCTTT.

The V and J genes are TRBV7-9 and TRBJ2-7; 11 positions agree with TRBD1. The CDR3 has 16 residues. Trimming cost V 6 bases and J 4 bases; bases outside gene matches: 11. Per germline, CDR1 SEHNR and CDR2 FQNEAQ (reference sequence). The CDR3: CASRPPGQGVWYEQYF. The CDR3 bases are TGTGCCAGCAGGCCTCCGGGACAGGGGGTCTGGTACGAGCAGTACTTC.

The CDR3 DNA is TGTGCCAGCAGCAGAGCTGACTCGGCGGGGGATACGCAGTATTTT. Its protein is CASSRADSAGDTQYF. The V call is TRBV7-9, the J call TRBJ2-3; perhaps TRBD2 as D (6 bases). The CDR3 loop spans 15 amino acids. The V end lost 5 bases, the J end lost 6 bases, and 18 bases lay between the germline ends. Germline CDR1 is SEHNR and CDR2 is FQNEAQ (reference sequence). The full variable domain, rest sourced from reference TRBV7-9 and TRBJ2-3, is DTGVSQNPRHKITKRGQNVTFRCDPISEHNRLYWYRQTLGQGPEFLTYFQNEAQLEKSRLLSDRFSAERPKGSFSTLEIQRTEQGDSAMYLCASSRADSAGDTQYFGPGTRLTVL.

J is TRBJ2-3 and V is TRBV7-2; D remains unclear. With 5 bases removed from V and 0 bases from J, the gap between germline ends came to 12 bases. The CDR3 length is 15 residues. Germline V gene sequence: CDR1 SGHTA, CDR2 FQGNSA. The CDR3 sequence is CASSQSLLSTDTQYF. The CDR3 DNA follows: TGTGCCAGCAGCCAGAGTCTATTAAGCACAGATACGCAGTATTTT.

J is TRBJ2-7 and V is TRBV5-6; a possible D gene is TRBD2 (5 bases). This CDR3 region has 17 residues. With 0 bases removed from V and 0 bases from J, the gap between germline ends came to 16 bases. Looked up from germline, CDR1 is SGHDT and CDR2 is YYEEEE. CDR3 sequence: CASSLVSDYQNSYEQYF. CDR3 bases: TGTGCCAGCAGCTTGGTATCTGACTACCAGAACTCCTACGAGCAGTACTTC.

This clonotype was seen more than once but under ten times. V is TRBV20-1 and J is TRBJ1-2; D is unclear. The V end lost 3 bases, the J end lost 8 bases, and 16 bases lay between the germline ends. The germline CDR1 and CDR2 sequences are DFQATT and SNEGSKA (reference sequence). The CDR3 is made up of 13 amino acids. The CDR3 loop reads CSASYLGPRGYTF. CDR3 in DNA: TGCAGTGCTAGTTACTTAGGGCCGCGGGGCTACACCTTC.

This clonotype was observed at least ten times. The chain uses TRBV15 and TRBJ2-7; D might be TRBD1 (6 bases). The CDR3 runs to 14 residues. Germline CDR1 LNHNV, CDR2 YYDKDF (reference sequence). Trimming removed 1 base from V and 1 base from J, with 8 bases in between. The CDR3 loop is CATSRVQGSYEQYF. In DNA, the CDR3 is TGTGCCACCAGCAGAGTTCAGGGGTCCTACGAGCAGTACTTC.

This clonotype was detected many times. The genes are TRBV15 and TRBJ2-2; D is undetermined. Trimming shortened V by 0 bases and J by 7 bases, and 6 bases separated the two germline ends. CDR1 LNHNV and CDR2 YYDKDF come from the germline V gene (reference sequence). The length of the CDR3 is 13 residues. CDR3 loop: CATSRDGYGELFF. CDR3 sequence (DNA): TGTGCCACCAGCAGAGATGGTTACGGGGAGCTGTTTTTT.